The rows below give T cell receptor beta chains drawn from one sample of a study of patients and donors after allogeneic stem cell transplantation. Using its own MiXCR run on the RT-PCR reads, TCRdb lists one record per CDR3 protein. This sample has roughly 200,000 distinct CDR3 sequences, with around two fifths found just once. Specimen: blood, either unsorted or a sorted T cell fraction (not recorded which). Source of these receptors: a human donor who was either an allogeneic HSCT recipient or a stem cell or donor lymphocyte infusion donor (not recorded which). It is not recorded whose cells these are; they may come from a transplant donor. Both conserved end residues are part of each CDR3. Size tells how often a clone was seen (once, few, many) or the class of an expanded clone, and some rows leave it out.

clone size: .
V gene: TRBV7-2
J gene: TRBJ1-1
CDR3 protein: CASSFKGSTEAFF

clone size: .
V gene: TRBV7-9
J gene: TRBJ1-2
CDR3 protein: CASSLLGAYGYTF

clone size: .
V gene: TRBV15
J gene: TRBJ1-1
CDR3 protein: CATSLERTQAFF

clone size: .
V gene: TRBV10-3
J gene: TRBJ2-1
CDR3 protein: CAISGQIYNEQFF

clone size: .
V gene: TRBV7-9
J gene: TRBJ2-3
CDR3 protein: CASSFNIPVSTDTQYF

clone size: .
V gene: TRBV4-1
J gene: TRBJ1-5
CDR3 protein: CASSQELWDQPQHF

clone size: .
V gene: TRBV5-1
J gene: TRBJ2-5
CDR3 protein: CASSPGLRKETQYF

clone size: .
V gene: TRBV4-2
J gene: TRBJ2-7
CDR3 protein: CASSQERQALGEQYF

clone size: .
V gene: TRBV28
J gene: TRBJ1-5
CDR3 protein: CASSPRLHQPQHF

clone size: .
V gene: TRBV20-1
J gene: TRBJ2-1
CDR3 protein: CSARVLVASGDNEQFF

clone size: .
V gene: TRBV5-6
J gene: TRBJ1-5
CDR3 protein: CASSLTGFQPQHF

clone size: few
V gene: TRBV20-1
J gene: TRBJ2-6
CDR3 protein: CSALTGAEYSGANVLTF

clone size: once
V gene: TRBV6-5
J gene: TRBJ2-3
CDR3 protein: CASGGQGPDTQYF

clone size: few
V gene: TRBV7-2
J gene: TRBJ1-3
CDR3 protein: CASREGRGNSGNTIYF

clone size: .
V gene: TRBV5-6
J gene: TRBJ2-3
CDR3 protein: CASSSQIGRTSTDTQYF

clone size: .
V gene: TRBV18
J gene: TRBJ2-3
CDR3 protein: CASSPLGTSVDTQYF

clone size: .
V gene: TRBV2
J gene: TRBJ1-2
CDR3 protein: CASSELGGAGYGYTF

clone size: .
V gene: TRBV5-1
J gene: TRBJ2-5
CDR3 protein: CASSPGGLASIQETQYF

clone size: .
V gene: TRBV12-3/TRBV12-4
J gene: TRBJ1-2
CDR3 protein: CASTGKGGYTF

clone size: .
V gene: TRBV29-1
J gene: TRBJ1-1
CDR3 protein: CSVEGVGVNTEAFF

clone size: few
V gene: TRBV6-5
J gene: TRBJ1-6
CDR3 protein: CASSYGSGENSPLHF

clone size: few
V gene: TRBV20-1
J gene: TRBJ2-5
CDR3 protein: CSASRPGLILQETQYF

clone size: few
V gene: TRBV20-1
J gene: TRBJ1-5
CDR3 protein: CSARAPGYFLMEPQHF

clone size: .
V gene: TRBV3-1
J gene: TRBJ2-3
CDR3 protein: CASSQADTQYF

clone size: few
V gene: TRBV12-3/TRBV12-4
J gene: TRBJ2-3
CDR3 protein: CASSAPGVPDTQYF

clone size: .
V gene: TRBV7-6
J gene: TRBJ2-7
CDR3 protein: CASRDGTGDRYEQYF

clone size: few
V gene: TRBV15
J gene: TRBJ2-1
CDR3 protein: CATSRGAGASYNEQFF

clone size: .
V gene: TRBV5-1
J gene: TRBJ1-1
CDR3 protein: CASSLAGRDKAFF

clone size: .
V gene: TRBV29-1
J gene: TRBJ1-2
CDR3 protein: CSVRDGPNYGYTF

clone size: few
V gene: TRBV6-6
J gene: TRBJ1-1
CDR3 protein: CASSLRRVNTEAFF

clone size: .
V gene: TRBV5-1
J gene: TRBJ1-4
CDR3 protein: CASSDQDSREKLFF

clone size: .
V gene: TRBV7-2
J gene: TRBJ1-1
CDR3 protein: CASSLAGTGWTEAFF

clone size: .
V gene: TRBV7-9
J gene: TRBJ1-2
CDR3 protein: CASSFRREGGYTF

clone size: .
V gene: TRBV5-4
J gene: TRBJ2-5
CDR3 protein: CASSLTPTSGGLGETQYF

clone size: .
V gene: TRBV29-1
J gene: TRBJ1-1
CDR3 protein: CSGSLNTEAFF

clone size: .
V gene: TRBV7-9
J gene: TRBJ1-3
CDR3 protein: CASSPRENGNTIYF

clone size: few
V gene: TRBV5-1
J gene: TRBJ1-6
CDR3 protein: CASSSGTANSPLHF

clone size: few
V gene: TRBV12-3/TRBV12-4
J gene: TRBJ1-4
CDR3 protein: CASSPGRDREKLFF

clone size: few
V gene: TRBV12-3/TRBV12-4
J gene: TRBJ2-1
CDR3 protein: CASSPTSGYNEQFF

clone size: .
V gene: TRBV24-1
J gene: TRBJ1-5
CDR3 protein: CATSDPTGTGQPQHF

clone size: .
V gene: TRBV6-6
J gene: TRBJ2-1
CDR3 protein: CASSFTGASGGNEQFF